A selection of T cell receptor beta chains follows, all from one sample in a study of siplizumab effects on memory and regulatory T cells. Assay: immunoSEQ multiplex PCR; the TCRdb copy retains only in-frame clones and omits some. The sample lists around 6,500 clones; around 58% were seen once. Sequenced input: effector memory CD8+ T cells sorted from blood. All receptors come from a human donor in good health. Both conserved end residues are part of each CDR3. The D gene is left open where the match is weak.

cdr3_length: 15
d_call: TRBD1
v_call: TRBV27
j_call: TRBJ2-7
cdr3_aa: CASSSRQGARYEQYF

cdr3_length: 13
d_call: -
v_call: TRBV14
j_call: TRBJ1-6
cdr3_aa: CASSQGEWGPLHF

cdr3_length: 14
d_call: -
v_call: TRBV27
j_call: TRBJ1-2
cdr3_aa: CASSLTGSNYGYTF

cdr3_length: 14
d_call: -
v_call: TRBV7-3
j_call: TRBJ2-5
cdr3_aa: CASSPANREETQYF

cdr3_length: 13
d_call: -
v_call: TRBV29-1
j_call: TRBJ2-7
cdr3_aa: CSVDPSSNGEQYF

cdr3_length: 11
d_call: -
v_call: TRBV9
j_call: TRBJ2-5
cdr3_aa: CASSVDGVLYF

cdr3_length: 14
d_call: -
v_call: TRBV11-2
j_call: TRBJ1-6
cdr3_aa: CASSFGGGGSPLHF

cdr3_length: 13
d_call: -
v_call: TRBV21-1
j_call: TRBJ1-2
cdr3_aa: CASSTHGHYGYTF

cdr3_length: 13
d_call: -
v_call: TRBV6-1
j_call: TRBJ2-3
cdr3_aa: CASHHTSTDTQYF

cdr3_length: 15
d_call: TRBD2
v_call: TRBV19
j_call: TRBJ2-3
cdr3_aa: CASSILAGAPDTQYF

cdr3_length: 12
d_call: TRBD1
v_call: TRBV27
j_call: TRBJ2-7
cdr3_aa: CASLDRSYEQYF

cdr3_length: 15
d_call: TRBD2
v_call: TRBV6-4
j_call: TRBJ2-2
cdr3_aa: CASSPGTSDTGELFF

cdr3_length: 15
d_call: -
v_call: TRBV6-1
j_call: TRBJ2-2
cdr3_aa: CASSEEFQVLGELFF

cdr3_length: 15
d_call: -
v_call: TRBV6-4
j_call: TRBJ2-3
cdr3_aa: CASSHGPEGADTQYF

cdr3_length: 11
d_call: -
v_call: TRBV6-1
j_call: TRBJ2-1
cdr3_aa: CATSLLGEQFF

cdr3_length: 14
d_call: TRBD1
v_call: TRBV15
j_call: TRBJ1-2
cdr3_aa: CATSSWTGWDGYTF

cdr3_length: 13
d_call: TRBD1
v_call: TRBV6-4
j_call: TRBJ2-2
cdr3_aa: CASRDRDTGELFF

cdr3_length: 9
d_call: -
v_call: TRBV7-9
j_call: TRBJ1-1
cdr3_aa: CAFGTEAFF

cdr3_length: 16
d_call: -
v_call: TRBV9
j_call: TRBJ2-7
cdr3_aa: CASSVGPGTSSYEQYF

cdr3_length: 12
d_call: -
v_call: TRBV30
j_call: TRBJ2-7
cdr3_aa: CAWRGVSYEQYF

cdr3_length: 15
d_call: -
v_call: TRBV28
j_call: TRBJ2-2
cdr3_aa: CASSAAGTHTGELFF

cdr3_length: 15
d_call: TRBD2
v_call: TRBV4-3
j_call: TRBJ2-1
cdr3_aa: CASSLLAGANNEQFF

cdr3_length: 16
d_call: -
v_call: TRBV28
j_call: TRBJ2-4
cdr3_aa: CASSFGGQVAKNIQYF

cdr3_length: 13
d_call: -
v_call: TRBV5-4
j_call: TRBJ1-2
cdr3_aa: CASSLGQILGYTF

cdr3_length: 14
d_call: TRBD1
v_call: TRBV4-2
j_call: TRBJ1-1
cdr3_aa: CASSLYSGTGEAFF

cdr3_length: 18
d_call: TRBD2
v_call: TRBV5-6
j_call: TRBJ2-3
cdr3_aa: CASSPTTAASGSTDTQYF

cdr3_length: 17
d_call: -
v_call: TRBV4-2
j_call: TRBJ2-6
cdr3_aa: CASSQEGESSGANVLTF

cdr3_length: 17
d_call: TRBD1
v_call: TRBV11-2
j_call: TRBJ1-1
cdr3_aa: CASSLDPWTGGNTEAFF

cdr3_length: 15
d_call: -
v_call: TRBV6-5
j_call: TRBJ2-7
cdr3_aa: CASSAYEGSSYEQYF

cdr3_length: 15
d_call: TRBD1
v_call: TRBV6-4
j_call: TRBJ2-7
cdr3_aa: CASSPREQGHYEQYF

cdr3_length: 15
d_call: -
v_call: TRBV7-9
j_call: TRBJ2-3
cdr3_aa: CASSPTKALADTQYF

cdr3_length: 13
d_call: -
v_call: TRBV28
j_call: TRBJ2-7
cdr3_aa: CASSLGTGYEQYF

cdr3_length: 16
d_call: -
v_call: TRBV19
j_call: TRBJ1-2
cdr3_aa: CASSKDSYPSNYGYTF

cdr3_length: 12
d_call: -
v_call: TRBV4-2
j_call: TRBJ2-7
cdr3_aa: CASLDSSYEQYF

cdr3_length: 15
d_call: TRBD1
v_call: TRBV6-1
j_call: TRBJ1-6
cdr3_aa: CASRGLTGGASPLHF

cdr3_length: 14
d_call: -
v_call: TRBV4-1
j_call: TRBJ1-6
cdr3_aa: CASSQDLGYSPLHF

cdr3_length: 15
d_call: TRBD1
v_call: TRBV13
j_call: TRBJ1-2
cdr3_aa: CASRWKGAADYGYTF

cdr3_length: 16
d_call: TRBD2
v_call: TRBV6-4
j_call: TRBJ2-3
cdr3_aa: CASSALAGASTDTQYF

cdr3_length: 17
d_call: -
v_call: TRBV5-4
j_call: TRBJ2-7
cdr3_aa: CASSQGASGGPRYEQYF

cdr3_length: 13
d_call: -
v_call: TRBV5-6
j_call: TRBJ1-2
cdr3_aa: CASSLVPDYGYTF

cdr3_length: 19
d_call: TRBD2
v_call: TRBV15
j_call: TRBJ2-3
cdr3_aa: CATSRPTSGGPLSTDTQYF

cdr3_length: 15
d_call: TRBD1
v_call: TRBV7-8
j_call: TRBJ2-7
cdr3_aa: CASSLHRGPSYEQYF

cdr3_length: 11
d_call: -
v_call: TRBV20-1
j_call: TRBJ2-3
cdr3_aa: CSARDFYTQYF

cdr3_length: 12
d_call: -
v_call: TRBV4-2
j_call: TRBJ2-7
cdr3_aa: CASLDSSYEQYF

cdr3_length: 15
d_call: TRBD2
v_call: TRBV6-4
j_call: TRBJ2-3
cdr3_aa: CASSDDGGGRSTQYF

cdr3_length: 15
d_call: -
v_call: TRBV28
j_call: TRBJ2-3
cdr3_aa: CASSPGGSVTDTQYF

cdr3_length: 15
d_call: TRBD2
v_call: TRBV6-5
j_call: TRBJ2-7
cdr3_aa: CASSASSGGAAEQYF

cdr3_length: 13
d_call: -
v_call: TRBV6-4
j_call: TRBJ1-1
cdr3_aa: CASSDRTTTEAFF

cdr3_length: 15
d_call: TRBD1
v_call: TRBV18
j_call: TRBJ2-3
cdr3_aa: CASSPQGASTDTQYF

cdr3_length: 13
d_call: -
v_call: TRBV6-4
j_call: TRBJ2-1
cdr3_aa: CASSAGSANEQFF

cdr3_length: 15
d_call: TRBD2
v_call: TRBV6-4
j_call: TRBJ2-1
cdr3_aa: CASSPTSGVYNEQFF

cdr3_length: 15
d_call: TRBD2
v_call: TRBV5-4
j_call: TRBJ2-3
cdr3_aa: CASSFLAGASDTQYF

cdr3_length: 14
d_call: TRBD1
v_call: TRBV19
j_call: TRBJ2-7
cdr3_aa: CASSQDRVGYEQYF

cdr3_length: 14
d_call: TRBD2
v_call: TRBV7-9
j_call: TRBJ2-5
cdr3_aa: CASSSFGGEETQYF

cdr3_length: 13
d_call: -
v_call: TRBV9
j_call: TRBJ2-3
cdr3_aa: CASSGGYRGTQYF

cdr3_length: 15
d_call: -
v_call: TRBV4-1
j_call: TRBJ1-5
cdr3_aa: CASSLAIGTNEPQHF

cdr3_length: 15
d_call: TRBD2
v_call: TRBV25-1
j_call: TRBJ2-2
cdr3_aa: CASREGGITTGELFF

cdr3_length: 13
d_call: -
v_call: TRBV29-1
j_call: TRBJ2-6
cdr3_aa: CSVAKPGANVLTF

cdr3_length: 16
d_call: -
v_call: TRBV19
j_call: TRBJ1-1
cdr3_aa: CASSISTGNMNTEAFF